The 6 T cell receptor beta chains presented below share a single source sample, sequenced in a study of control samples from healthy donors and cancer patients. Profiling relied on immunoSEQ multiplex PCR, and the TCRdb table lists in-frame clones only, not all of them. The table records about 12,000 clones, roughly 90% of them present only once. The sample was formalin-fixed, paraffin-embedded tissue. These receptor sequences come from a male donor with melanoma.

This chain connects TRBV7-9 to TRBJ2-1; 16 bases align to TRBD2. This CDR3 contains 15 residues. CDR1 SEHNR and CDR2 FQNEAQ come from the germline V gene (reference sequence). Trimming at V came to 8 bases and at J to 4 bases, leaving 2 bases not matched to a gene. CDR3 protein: CASPGLAGGYNEQFF. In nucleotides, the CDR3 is TGTGCCAGCCCGGGACTAGCGGGAGGGTACAATGAGCAGTTCTTC.

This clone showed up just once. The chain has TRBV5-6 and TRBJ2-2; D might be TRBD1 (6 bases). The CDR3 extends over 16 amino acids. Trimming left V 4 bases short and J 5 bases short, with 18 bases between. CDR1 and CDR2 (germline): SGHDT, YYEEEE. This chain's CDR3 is CASSQAGAGRTGELFF. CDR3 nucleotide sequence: TGTGCCAGCAGCCAAGCAGGGGCGGGTAGGACCGGGGAGCTGTTTTTT.

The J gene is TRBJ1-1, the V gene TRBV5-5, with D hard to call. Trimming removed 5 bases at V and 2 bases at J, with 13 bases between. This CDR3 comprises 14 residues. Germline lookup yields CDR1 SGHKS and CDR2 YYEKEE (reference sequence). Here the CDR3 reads CASSLTGHNTEAFF. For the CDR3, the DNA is TGTGCCAGCAGTCTTACCGGGCACAACACTGAAGCTTTCTTT.

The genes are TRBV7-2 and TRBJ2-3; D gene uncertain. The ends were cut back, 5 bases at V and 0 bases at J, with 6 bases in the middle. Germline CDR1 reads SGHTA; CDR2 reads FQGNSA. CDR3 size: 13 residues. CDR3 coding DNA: TGTGCCAGCAGCCCGATCAGCACAGATACGCAGTATTTT. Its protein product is CASSPISTDTQYF.

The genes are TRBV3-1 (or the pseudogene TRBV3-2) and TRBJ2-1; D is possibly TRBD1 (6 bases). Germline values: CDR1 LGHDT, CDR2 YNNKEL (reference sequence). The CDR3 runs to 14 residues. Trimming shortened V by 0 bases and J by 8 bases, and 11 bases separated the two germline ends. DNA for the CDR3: TGTGCCAGCAGCCAAGAGCAGGGGTGGGATGAGCAGTTCTTC. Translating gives CASSQEQGWDEQFF.

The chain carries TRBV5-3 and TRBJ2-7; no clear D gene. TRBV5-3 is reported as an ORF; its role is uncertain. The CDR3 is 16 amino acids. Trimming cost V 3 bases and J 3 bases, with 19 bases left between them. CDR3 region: CARSSRSVAGYYEQYV. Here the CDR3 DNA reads TGTGCCAGAAGCTCCCGCTCGGTAGCAGGCTACTACGAGCAGTACGTC.